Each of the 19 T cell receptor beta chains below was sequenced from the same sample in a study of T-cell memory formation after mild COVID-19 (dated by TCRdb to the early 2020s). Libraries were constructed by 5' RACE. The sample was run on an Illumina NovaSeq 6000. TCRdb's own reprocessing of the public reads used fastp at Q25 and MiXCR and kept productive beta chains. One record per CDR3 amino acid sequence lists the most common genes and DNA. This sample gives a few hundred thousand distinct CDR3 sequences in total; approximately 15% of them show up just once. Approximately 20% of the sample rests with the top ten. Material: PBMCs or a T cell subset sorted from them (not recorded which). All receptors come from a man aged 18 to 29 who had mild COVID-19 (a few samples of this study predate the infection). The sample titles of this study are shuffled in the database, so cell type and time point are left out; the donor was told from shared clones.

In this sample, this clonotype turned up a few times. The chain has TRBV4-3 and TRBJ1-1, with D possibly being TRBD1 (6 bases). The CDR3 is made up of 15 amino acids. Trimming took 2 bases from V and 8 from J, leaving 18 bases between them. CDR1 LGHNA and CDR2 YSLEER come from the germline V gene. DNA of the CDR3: TGCGCCAGCAGCCAAATGTCTCGGGGGGCAGGGGAAGCTTTCTTT. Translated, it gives CASSQMSRGAGEAFF.

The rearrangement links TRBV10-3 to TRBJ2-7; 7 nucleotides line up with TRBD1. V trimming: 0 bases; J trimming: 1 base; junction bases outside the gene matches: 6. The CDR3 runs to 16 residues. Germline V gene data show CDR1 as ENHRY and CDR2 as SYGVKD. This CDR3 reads CAISESLDRVSYEQYF. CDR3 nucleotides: TGTGCCATCAGTGAGTCTCTTGACAGGGTTTCCTACGAGCAGTACTTC.

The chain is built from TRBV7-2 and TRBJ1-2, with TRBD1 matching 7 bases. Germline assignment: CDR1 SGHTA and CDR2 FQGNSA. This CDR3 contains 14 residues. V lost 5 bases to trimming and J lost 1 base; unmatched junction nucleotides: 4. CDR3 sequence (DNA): TGTGCCAGCAGCCCGGGACAGCTTAACTATGGCTACACCTTC. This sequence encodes CASSPGQLNYGYTF.

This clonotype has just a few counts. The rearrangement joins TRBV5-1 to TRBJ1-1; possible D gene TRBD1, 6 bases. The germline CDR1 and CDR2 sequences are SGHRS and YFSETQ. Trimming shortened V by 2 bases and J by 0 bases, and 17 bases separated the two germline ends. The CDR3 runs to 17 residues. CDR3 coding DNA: TGCGCCAGCAGCTTTGCGACAGGCTTTCTCATGAACACTGAAGCTTTCTTT. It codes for CASSFATGFLMNTEAFF.

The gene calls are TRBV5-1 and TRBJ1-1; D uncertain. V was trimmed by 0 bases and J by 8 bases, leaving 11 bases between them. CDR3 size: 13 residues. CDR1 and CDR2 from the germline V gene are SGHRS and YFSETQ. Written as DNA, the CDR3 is TGCGCCAGCAGCTTGGACGGAGGGTGGGAAGCTTTCTTT. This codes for CASSLDGGWEAFF. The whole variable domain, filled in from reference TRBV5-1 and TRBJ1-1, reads KAGVTQTPRYLIKTRGQQVTLSCSPISGHRSVSWYQQTPGQGLQFLFEYFSETQRNKGNFPGRFSGRQFSNSRSEMNVSTLELGDSALYLCASSLDGGWEAFFGQGTRLTVV.

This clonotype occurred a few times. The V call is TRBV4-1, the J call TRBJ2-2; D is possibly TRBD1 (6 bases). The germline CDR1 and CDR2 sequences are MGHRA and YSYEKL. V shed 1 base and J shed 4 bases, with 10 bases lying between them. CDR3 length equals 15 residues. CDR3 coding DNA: TGCGCCAGCAGCCAAGCGGACAGCCTCACCGGGGAGCTGTTTTTT. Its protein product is CASSQADSLTGELFF.

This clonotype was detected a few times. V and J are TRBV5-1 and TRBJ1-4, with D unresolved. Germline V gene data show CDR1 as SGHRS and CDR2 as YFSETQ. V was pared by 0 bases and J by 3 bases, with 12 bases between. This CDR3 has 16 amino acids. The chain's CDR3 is CASSLGPGWANEKLFF. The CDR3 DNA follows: TGCGCCAGCAGCTTGGGCCCCGGGTGGGCTAATGAAAAACTGTTTTTT.

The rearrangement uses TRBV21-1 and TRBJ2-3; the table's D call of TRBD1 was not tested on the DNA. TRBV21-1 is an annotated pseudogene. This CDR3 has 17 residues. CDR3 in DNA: TGTGCCAGCAGCGGGGCAGGGGAACATGTTTGCACAGATACGCAGTATTTT. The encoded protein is CASSGAGEHVCTDTQYF.

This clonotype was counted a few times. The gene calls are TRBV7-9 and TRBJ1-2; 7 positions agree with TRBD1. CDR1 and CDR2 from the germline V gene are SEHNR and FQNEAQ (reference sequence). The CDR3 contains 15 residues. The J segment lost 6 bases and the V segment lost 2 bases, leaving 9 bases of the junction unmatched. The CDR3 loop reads CASSLTRQGENGYTF. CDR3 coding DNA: TGTGCCAGCAGCTTAACCCGACAGGGTGAAAATGGCTACACCTTC.

The CDR3 DNA is TGCAGTGCTCTAACCCCTGGGTCCAACACTGAAGCTTTCTTT. As protein: CSALTPGSNTEAFF. This chain uses TRBV20-1 with TRBJ1-1; D is uncertain. This CDR3 contains 14 residues. Germline V gene lookup returns CDR1 DFQATT and CDR2 SNEGSKA (reference sequence). V lost 5 bases and J 2 bases, leaving 15 bases between the germline ends.

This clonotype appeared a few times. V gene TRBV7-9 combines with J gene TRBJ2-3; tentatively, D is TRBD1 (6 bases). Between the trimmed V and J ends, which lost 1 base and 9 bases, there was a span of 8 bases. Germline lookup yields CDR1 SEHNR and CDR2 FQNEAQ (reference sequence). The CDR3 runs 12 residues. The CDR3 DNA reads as TGTGCCAGCAGCTTAGGGACAGCCACGCAGTATTTT. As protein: CASSLGTATQYF.

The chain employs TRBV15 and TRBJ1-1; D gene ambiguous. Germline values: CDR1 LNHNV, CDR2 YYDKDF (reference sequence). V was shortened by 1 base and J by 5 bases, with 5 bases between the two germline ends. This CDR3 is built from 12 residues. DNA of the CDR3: TGTGCCACCAGCAGAGGGAAAACTGAAGCTTTCTTT. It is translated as CATSRGKTEAFF.

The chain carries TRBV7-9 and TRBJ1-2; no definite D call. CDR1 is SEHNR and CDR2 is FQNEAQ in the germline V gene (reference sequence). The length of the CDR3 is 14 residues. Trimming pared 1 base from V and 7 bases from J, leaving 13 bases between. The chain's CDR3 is CASSLGRTRGGYTF. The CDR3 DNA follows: TGTGCCAGCAGCTTAGGGAGGACGCGCGGTGGCTACACCTTC.

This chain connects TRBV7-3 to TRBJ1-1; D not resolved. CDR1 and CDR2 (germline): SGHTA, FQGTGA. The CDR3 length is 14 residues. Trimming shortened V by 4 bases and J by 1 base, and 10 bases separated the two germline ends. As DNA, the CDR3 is TGTGCCAGCAGCTCCTCCGCGGGGAACACTGAAGCTTTCTTT. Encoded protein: CASSSSAGNTEAFF.

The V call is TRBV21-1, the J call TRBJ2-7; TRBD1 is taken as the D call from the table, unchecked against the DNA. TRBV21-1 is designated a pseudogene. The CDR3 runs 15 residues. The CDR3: CASSSVGQGFYEQYF. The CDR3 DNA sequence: TGTGCCAGCAGCTCTGTGGGACAGGGGTTCTACGAGCAGTACTTC.

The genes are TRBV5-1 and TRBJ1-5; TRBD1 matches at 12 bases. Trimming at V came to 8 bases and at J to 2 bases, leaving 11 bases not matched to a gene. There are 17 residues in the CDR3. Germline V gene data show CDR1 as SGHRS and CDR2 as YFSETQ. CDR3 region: CARKTGQGAKGNQPQHF. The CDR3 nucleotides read TGCGCCAGAAAAACGGGACAGGGGGCGAAAGGCAATCAGCCCCAGCATTTT.

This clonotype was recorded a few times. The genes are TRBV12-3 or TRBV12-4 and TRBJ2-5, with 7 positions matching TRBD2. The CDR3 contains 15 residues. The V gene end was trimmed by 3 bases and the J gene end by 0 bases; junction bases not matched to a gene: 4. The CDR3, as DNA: TGTGCCAGCAGTTTTCGTAGCGGGTACCAAGAGACCCAGTACTTC. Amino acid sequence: CASSFRSGYQETQYF.

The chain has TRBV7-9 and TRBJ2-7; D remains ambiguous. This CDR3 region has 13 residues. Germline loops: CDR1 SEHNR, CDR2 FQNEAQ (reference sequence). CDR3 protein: CASTLPSSGEQYV. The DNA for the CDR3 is TGTGCCAGCACCTTACCCTCCTCTGGTGAGCAGTACGTC.

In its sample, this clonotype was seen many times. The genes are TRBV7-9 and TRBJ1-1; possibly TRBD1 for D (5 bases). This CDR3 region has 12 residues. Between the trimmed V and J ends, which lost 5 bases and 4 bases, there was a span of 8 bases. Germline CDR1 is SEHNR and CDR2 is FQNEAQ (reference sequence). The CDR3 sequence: CASSPQGTEAFF. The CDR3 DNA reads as TGTGCCAGCAGCCCGCAGGGCACTGAAGCTTTCTTT.